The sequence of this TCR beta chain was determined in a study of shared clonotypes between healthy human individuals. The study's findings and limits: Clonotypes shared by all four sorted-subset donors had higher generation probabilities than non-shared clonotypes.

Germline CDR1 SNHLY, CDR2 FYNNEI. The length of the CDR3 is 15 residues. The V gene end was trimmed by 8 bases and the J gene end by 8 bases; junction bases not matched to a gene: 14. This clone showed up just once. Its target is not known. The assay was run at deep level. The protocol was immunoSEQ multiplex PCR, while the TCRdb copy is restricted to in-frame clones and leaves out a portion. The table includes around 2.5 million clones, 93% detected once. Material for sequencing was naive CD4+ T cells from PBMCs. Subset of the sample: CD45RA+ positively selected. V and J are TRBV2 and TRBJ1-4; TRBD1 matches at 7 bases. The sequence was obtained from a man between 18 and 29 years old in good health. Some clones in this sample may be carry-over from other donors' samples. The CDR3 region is CASGDSVTLGEKLFF. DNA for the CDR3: TGTGCCAGCGGGGACAGTGTGACCCTAGGGGAAAAACTGTTTTTT.